This passage covers 19 T cell receptor beta chains from one sample sequenced in a study of T cell responses to AZD1222 COVID-19 vaccine. The repertoire was sequenced with immunoSEQ multiplex PCR; TCRdb's copy has only in-frame clones and lacks some. The sample has over 110,000 clones; roughly nine tenths are singletons. The starting material was peripheral blood, obtained 28 days after the second AZD1222 dose. The receptors were sampled from an adult who received the AZD1222 COVID-19 vaccine.

This CDR3 reads CAWRGGAAGELFF. CDR3 in DNA: TGTGCCTGGAGAGGGGGGGCCGCCGGGGAGCTGTTTTTT. This rearrangement joins TRBV30 to TRBJ2-2; D might be TRBD2 (7 bases). This CDR3 is built from 13 residues. V was pared by 3 bases and J by 6 bases, with 11 bases between. From germline, CDR1 is GTSNPN and CDR2 SVGIG (reference sequence).

This sequence joins TRBV7-2 and TRBJ1-5; a weak D match, TRBD1 (5 bases). V dropped 5 bases and J dropped 9 bases, with 17 bases sitting between them. Germline V gives CDR1 SGHTA, CDR2 FQGNSA. This CDR3 region has 14 residues. The CDR3 reads CASSHGTVKTPQHF. CDR3 bases: TGTGCCAGCAGCCATGGGACGGTTAAGACGCCCCAGCATTTT.

The chain employs TRBV4-1 and TRBJ2-1; D perhaps matches TRBD2 (6 bases). This CDR3 spans 13 amino acids. CDR1 is MGHRA, CDR2 YSYEKL, per germline. V lost 3 bases and J lost 10, with 13 bases in between. The CDR3: CASSHRRVEEQFF. The CDR3 nucleotides are TGCGCCAGCAGCCATCGGAGGGTTGAAGAGCAGTTCTTC.

This clone was seen more than once but under ten times. The chain carries TRBV5-1 and TRBJ1-2; TRBD1 matches 7 bases. J gave up 6 bases and V 4 bases, and 15 bases lay outside the gene matches. Germline V gene sequence: CDR1 SGHRS, CDR2 YFSETQ. The CDR3 contains 16 residues. CDR3 DNA: TGCGCCAGCAGCCGAGTTACAGGGGACCCTATGGATGGCTACACCTTC. This encodes CASSRVTGDPMDGYTF.

This chain links TRBV5-4 with TRBJ1-1; D might be TRBD1 (5 bases). The CDR3 runs to 13 residues. The V gene lost 4 bases and the J gene lost 7 bases, with 14 bases spanning the gap. CDR1 and CDR2 from the germline V gene are SGHNT and YYREEE (reference sequence). CDR3 nucleotides: TGTGCCAGCAGCCACCCAGGGTGGGGTGAAGCTTTCTTT. Amino acid sequence: CASSHPGWGEAFF.

Of note for this clone: Other DNA sequences from this sample encode an identical CDR3 as well. V gene TRBV7-2 combines with J gene TRBJ1-6, with 8 bases aligning to TRBD1. V lost 5 bases to trimming and J lost 7 bases; unmatched junction nucleotides: 4. The CDR3 loop spans 14 amino acids. Germline assignment: CDR1 SGHTA and CDR2 FQGNSA. CDR3 in amino acids: CASSPDRGNSPLHF. CDR3 in DNA: TGTGCCAGCAGCCCCGACAGGGGAAATTCACCCCTCCACTTT.

The rearrangement links TRBV4-2 to TRBJ2-2, with 7 positions matching TRBD1. The CDR3 runs to 16 residues. J lost 6 bases, V lost 0 bases, and 7 bases had no gene match. CDR1 and CDR2 (germline): LGHNA, YNFKEQ. The CDR3 reads CASSQEKGAYAGELFF. The CDR3 DNA follows: TGTGCCAGCAGCCAAGAAAAGGGGGCGTATGCCGGGGAGCTGTTTTTT.

V is TRBV6-4 and J is TRBJ1-6, with unresolved D. The ends were cut back, 3 bases at V and 13 bases at J, with 16 bases in the middle. In germline, CDR1 is MRHNA, CDR2 SNTAGT. The CDR3 is 14 amino acids. The CDR3, as DNA: TGTGCCAGCAGTGAGGCCGAAGCCGAAGCCCCCCTCCACTTT. Translation gives CASSEAEAEAPLHF.

The chain is built from TRBV7-2 and TRBJ1-6; D perhaps matches TRBD1 (6 bases). The CDR3 consists of 15 residues. Germline loops: CDR1 SGHTA, CDR2 FQGNSA. Between the trimmed V and J ends, which lost 1 base and 6 bases, there was a span of 10 bases. The CDR3 DNA follows: TGTGCCAGCAGCTTAGATACAGGGCCTAATTCACCCCTCCACTTT. It specifies CASSLDTGPNSPLHF.

The chain carries TRBV6-5 and TRBJ1-1, with D tentatively TRBD1 (5 bases). CDR3 length: 14 residues. Germline V gene data show CDR1 as MNHEY and CDR2 as SVGAGI. The ends were cut back, 0 bases at V and 0 bases at J, with 5 bases in the middle. For the CDR3, the DNA is TGTGCCAGCAGTTACTCGACAGTGAACACTGAAGCTTTCTTT. Translation gives CASSYSTVNTEAFF.

CDR3 amino acids: CAWSPEGAANQPQHF. For the CDR3, the DNA is TGTGCCTGGAGTCCGGAGGGGGCTGCAAATCAGCCCCAGCATTTT. This chain uses TRBV30 with TRBJ1-5; TRBD1 matches 7 bases. CDR1 and CDR2 from the germline V gene are GTSNPN and SVGIG (reference sequence). After removal of 2 bases from V and 4 bases from J, the junction contained 8 bases not matched to a gene. The CDR3 is 15 residues long.

The rearrangement uses TRBV19 and TRBJ1-5; possibly TRBD1 for D (6 bases). Germline V gene lookup returns CDR1 LNHDA and CDR2 SQIVND (reference sequence). V gave up 4 bases and J gave up 6 bases, with 16 bases separating them. This CDR3 is built from 15 residues. This chain's CDR3 is CASSTSRQVGQPQHF. CDR3 nucleotides: TGTGCCAGTAGTACCTCAAGACAGGTTGGTCAGCCCCAGCATTTT. Full variable domain (outside the CDR3, taken from reference TRBV19 and TRBJ1-5): DGGITQSPKYLFRKEGQNVTLSCEQNLNHDAMYWYRQDPGQGLRLIYYSQIVNDFQKGDIAEGYSVSREKKESFPLTVTSAQKNPTAFYLCASSTSRQVGQPQHFGDGTRLSIL.

The chain recombines TRBV12-3 or TRBV12-4 with TRBJ1-5; D possibly corresponds to TRBD1 (6 bases). The CDR3 consists of 12 residues. Trimming pared 3 bases from V and 10 bases from J, leaving 10 bases between. The CDR3 region is CASSFPGTPQHF. CDR3 in DNA: TGTGCCAGCAGTTTCCCGGGGACACCCCAGCATTTT.

The genes are TRBV7-2 and TRBJ2-3; D may be TRBD1 (6 bases). In germline, CDR1 is SGHTA, CDR2 FQGNSA. Trimming left V 2 bases short and J 2 bases short, with 14 bases between. The CDR3 has 16 residues. CDR3 sequence: CASSLLEGGFTDTQYF. The CDR3, as DNA: TGTGCCAGCAGCTTATTAGAAGGGGGTTTCACAGATACGCAGTATTTT.

This clone was picked up one time. The rearrangement joins TRBV4-1 to TRBJ2-7, with 8 bases matching TRBD2. This CDR3 has 16 amino acids. Germline V gene data show CDR1 as MGHRA and CDR2 as YSYEKL. J was trimmed by 3 bases and V by 0 bases; bases with no gene match: 7. CDR3 DNA: TGCGCCAGCAGCCAAGAAATAACCGCGGGGGGCTACGAGCAGTACTTC. Amino acid sequence: CASSQEITAGGYEQYF.

V usage is TRBV6-2 or TRBV6-3 and J usage is TRBJ2-5, with a tentative D call TRBD2 (5 bases). This CDR3 has 14 residues. Looked up from germline, CDR1 is MNHEY and CDR2 is SVGEGT. V was trimmed by 4 bases and J by 3 bases, leaving 12 bases between them. The CDR3 DNA reads as TGTGCCAGCAGTTCCCTCACTAGAGAAGAGACCCAGTACTTC. Its protein is CASSSLTREETQYF.

The rearrangement uses TRBV27 and TRBJ1-6; TRBD1 matches 9 bases. V lost 6 bases, J lost 6 bases, and 3 bases stayed unmatched. The CDR3 runs to 14 residues. Looked up from germline, CDR1 is MNHEY and CDR2 is SMNVEV (reference sequence). The CDR3 sequence is CASRRGQGNSPLHF. CDR3 coding DNA: TGTGCCAGCAGGAGGGGACAGGGTAATTCACCCCTCCACTTT.

This clone showed up just once. The chain joins TRBV19 to TRBJ2-7; D may correspond to TRBD1 or TRBD2 (5 bases each). Germline V gene lookup returns CDR1 LNHDA and CDR2 SQIVND (reference sequence). The CDR3 contains 14 residues. V was shortened by 3 bases and J by 1 base, with 10 bases between the two germline ends. CDR3 sequence: CASSIRGLSYEQYF. The CDR3 coding sequence is TGTGCCAGTAGTATTCGGGGCCTGTCCTACGAGCAGTACTTC.

This sequence joins TRBV28 and TRBJ1-5; no clear D gene. The germline V gene encodes CDR1 MDHEN and CDR2 SYDVKM. Trimming took off 7 bases at V and 6 bases at J, with 16 bases between the two ends. The CDR3 extends over 14 amino acids. CDR3 sequence reads: CASTSSGVIQPQHF. CDR3 DNA: TGTGCCAGCACCTCTTCGGGTGTTATTCAGCCCCAGCATTTT. The entire variable domain, with the rest obtained from reference TRBV28 and TRBJ1-5, is as follows: DVKVTQSSRYLVKRTGEKVFLECVQDMDHENMFWYRQDPGLGLRLIYFSYDVKMKEKGDIPEGYSVSREKKERFSLILESASTNQTSMYLCASTSSGVIQPQHFGDGTRLSIL.